This TCR beta chain was documented in a study of T cell repertoires in cytomegalovirus infection. On the study more broadly: Based on public TCR beta signatures, there were indications of CMV infection and of a matching HLA type. Whole-study findings and limits: Clonotypes of TCR beta that were HLA-C-restricted and CMV-specific dominated the ex vivo response.

A single record per CDR3 protein comes from TCRdb applying MiXCR to the reads. The sample holds approximately 910,000 distinct CDR3 sequences, around 32% seen once. Deletions cut 2 bases from V and 1 base from J, with 12 bases between. Looked up from germline, CDR1 is LNHDA and CDR2 is SQIVND (reference sequence). The CDR3 runs to 16 residues. This clonotype was found many times. Its antigen is unknown. This receptor was identified in a human donor in good health (CMV status not recorded). Some clones in this sample may be carry-over from other donors' samples. Sequenced here: cultured CD8+ T cells from PBMCs, sampled from culture after CMV antigen stimulation. The gene calls are TRBV19 and TRBJ1-5; D not certain. The CDR3 coding sequence is TGTGCCAGTAGTATACGTGGACCCCCGAGCAATCAGCCCCAGCATTTT. Its translation is CASSIRGPPSNQPQHF.